This T cell receptor beta chain derives from a study of blood T cell repertoires in COVID-19. Study-level background: The United States, Italy and Spain supplied acute and convalescent COVID-19 samples. The analysed material was cDNA or gDNA that came from T cells, B-cell-depleted T cells, or PBMCs.

This table comes from immunoSEQ multiplex PCR, and its TCRdb copy is limited to in-frame clones, with some not included. The data show under 300,000 clones, about 87% seen once. CDR3 size: 13 residues. From germline, CDR1 is LNHDA and CDR2 SQIVND (reference sequence). The V gene lost 11 bases and the J gene lost 0 bases, with 13 bases spanning the gap. This study enrolled people aged 18 to 89 from approximately 24 US geographic areas. Participants had their cohort set by participant-reported clinical history. Sequencing was performed on PBMCs or T cells enriched from blood (not recorded which). This clonotype was obtained from a woman aged 45-59 years who had recovered from COVID-19. V gene TRBV19 combines with J gene TRBJ1-1, with D uncertain. The CDR3, as DNA: TGTGCCTCCCGTCCGCTACTGAACACTGAAGCTTTCTTT. This gives the protein CASRPLLNTEAFF.